The 32 T cell receptor beta chains given below trace back to one sample, sequenced in a study of control samples from healthy donors and cancer patients. Repertoires were generated with immunoSEQ multiplex PCR, while TCRdb's copy carries only in-frame clones and drops some. The sample lists around 100,000 clones; 85% to 90% were seen once. Sequences were obtained from blood. The source is a man between 25 and 39 years old in good health.

V usage is TRBV4-3 and J usage is TRBJ2-3, with D perhaps being TRBD1 or TRBD2 (5 bases each). The CDR3 length is 17 residues. Trimming stripped 4 bases from V and 3 bases from J, with 20 bases between. CDR1 is LGHNA and CDR2 is YSLEER in the germline V gene. The CDR3 nucleotides are TGCGCCAGCAGCCCCAGAGCAGGGTCTAGCACAACAGATACGCAGTATTTT. It is translated as CASSPRAGSSTTDTQYF.

This chain uses TRBV27 with TRBJ1-5; D call uncertain. V was trimmed by 3 bases and J by 3 bases, leaving 6 bases between them. Germline V gene lookup returns CDR1 MNHEY and CDR2 SMNVEV (reference sequence). This CDR3 has 13 amino acids. The CDR3 sequence is CASSLAPNQPQHF. The CDR3 DNA sequence: TGTGCCAGCAGTTTGGCCCCCAATCAGCCCCAGCATTTT.

V is TRBV6-5 and J is TRBJ2-3; 7 bases are a match to TRBD2. J was trimmed by 7 bases and V by 6 bases; bases with no gene match: 13. The CDR3 covers 15 residues. Germline V gene sequence: CDR1 MNHEY, CDR2 SVGAGI. The CDR3 DNA is TGTGCCAGCAGGTCCGCGGCGGGAGTGCAATATACGCAGTATTTT. It codes for CASRSAAGVQYTQYF.

The chain carries TRBV18 and TRBJ2-7; 14 positions agree with TRBD2. V dropped 6 bases and J dropped 5; count of bases not matched to a gene: 21. Germline V gene data show CDR1 as KGHSH and CDR2 as LQKENI. CDR3 size: 20 residues. CDR3 sequence (DNA): TGTGCCAGCTCCCGAAAGGGAACGACTAGCGGGAGGGCCGAGGGCCACGAGCAGTACTTC. Encoded protein: CASSRKGTTSGRAEGHEQYF.

The rearrangement joins TRBV30 to TRBJ1-6; D remains ambiguous. This CDR3 has 13 amino acids. Germline V lookup: CDR1 GTSNPN, CDR2 SVGIG (reference sequence). The V end lost 5 bases, the J end lost 7 bases, and 12 bases lay between the germline ends. CDR3 loop: CAWQTNPNSPLHF. The CDR3 nucleotides are TGTGCCTGGCAGACCAATCCCAATTCACCCCTCCACTTT.

This clone was seen a handful of times. The genes are TRBV23-1 and TRBJ2-3; 7 nucleotides align to TRBD2. Being an ORF, TRBV23-1 has a function that is uncertain. Losses at the gene ends were 0 bases for V and 1 base for J; bases not matched to a gene: 4. The CDR3 sequence is 16 residues long. CDR3 DNA sequence: TGCGCCAGCAGTCAATCCCTAGCGGTTGGCACAGATACGCAGTATTTT. Translation: CASSQSLAVGTDTQYF.

V and J are TRBV28 and TRBJ1-1; no definite D call. The CDR3 spans 14 residues. The V gene lost 2 bases and the J gene lost 5 bases, with 12 bases spanning the gap. CDR1 is MDHEN, CDR2 SYDVKM, per germline. CDR3 DNA sequence: TGTGCCAGCAGTTTACAGCTCCTCGGGACTGAAGCTTTCTTT. Protein sequence: CASSLQLLGTEAFF.

The chain joins TRBV7-2 to TRBJ1-5; D unclear. CDR1 and CDR2 (germline): SGHTA, FQGNSA. The length of the CDR3 is 14 residues. V was trimmed by 5 bases and J by 3 bases, leaving 11 bases between them. The CDR3 region is CASSPAGPNQPQHF. The CDR3 region has the DNA TGTGCCAGCAGCCCGGCAGGACCCAATCAGCCCCAGCATTTT.

J is TRBJ1-2 and V is TRBV2; no firm D call. Trimming removed 3 bases at V and 5 bases at J, with 10 bases between. The CDR3 consists of 13 residues. CDR1 and CDR2 from the germline V gene are SNHLY and FYNNEI. The CDR3 DNA reads TGTGCCAGCAGTGACAAGGGCGGATATGGCTACACCTTC. It translates to CASSDKGGYGYTF.

This clone appeared once. The chain combines TRBV7-6 with TRBJ2-1, with 7 bases lining up with TRBD1. The CDR3 extends over 15 amino acids. Germline CDR1 is SGHVS and CDR2 is FNYEAQ. The junction had 5 bases not matched to a gene; V was cut back by 2 bases and J by 4 bases. In DNA, the CDR3 is TGTGCCAGCAGCTTACGGGACAGTGAATACAATGAGCAGTTCTTC. Its protein is CASSLRDSEYNEQFF.

This clone was seen only once. The rearrangement joins TRBV27 to TRBJ1-6; no definite D call. The germline V gene has CDR1 MNHEY and CDR2 SMNVEV (reference sequence). The CDR3 has 16 amino acids. The V and J ends lost 6 bases and 0 bases respectively, with 12 bases between them. CDR3 region: CASSLWGTSYNSPLHF. The CDR3 DNA is TGTGCCAGCAGCCTCTGGGGAACCTCCTATAATTCACCCCTCCACTTT.

V and J are TRBV6-4 and TRBJ2-5; D is unresolved. From germline, CDR1 is MRHNA and CDR2 SNTAGT. There are 13 residues in the CDR3. V was trimmed by 3 bases and J by 1 base, leaving 6 bases between them. The CDR3 spells CASSEQPQETQYF. CDR3 DNA: TGTGCCAGCAGTGAGCAGCCCCAAGAGACCCAGTACTTC.

This sequence joins TRBV9 and TRBJ2-5; tentatively, D is TRBD2 (7 bases). The CDR3 has 15 residues. V lost 0 bases and J 1 base, leaving 10 bases between the germline ends. In germline, CDR1 is SGDLS, CDR2 YYNGEE. In DNA form, the CDR3 reads TGTGCCAGCAGCGTAGGGGGGGGCCCCCAAGAGACCCAGTACTTC. Protein sequence: CASSVGGGPQETQYF.

A few counts support this clone. The chain couples TRBV6-5 to TRBJ2-3, with D unclear. V lost 8 bases, J lost 1 base, and 16 bases lay in between. This CDR3 is built from 15 residues. Germline CDR1 reads MNHEY; CDR2 reads SVGAGI. The CDR3 loop is CASALRTVGTDTQYF. CDR3 coding DNA: TGTGCCAGCGCCCTACGGACGGTCGGCACAGATACGCAGTATTTT.

The chain joins TRBV13 to TRBJ1-1; possible D gene TRBD1, 5 bases. The CDR3 is made up of 14 amino acids. With 6 bases removed from V and 3 bases from J, the gap between germline ends came to 14 bases. The germline CDR1 and CDR2 sequences are PRHDT and FYEKMQ (reference sequence). The CDR3 DNA sequence: TGTGCCAGCAGTTTCCGGGACCCAGACACTGAAGCTTTCTTT. Translating gives CASSFRDPDTEAFF.

The chain has TRBV20-1 and TRBJ2-2; the D gene could be TRBD1 or TRBD2 (6 bases each). The V end was cut by 3 bases, the J end by 9 bases, with 14 bases between. This CDR3 spans 13 amino acids. CDR1 and CDR2 from the germline V gene are DFQATT and SNEGSKA (reference sequence). The CDR3 sequence: CSASWGARRELFF. Here the CDR3 DNA reads TGCAGTGCTAGTTGGGGGGCACGCCGGGAGCTGTTTTTT.

This clone came up a few times. The chain uses TRBV11-2 and TRBJ1-5; D call uncertain. Germline V gene data show CDR1 as SGHAT and CDR2 as FQNNGV. V lost 2 bases and J lost 7, with 9 bases in between. CDR3 length equals 13 residues. CDR3 sequence: CASSLLGQQPQHF. DNA of the CDR3: TGTGCCAGCAGCTTACTCGGGCAACAGCCCCAGCATTTT.

This sequence joins TRBV19 and TRBJ2-7; the D call may be TRBD1 or TRBD2 (5 bases each). Germline V gives CDR1 LNHDA, CDR2 SQIVND (reference sequence). The CDR3 runs 15 residues. V gave up 6 bases and J gave up 2 bases, with 17 bases separating them. DNA of the CDR3: TGTGCCAGTAGCTTCAACCGGGACGTAACCTACGAGCAGTACTTC. Its protein is CASSFNRDVTYEQYF.

This chain connects TRBV29-1 to TRBJ2-7; D may correspond to TRBD1 or TRBD2 (5 bases each). The V and J ends lost 6 bases and 5 bases respectively, with 26 bases between them. CDR1 SQVTM and CDR2 ANQGSEA come from the germline V gene. The CDR3 runs 16 residues. CDR3: CSVVHLRPGSLNEQYF. The CDR3 nucleotides are TGCAGCGTAGTCCACCTCAGGCCAGGGAGCCTGAACGAGCAGTACTTC.

This clone was detected only once. The chain couples TRBV4-1 to TRBJ2-2; D ambiguous. Trimming removed 1 base at V and 4 bases at J, with 25 bases between. This CDR3 spans 20 amino acids. Germline V gene lookup returns CDR1 MGHRA and CDR2 YSYEKL. CDR3 sequence (DNA): TGCGCCAGCAGCCAAGTCGCCTTGAGGACCTTATCTTCGGGCACCGGGGAGCTGTTTTTT. Amino acid sequence: CASSQVALRTLSSGTGELFF.

The V call is TRBV7-3, the J call TRBJ2-2; 9 bases match TRBD2. V was pared by 2 bases and J by 8 bases, with 6 bases of the junction left unmatched. The germline gives CDR1 SGHTA, CDR2 FQGTGA. The CDR3 length is 15 residues. CDR3 nucleotides: TGTGCCAGCAGCTTAGTAGCGGGAGTTTCGGGGGAGCTGTTTTTT. Amino acid sequence: CASSLVAGVSGELFF.

V and J are TRBV5-1 and TRBJ2-3; D uncertain. V lost 0 bases, J lost 3 bases, and 2 bases lay in between. The CDR3 is 12 amino acids. Germline lookup yields CDR1 SGHRS and CDR2 YFSETQ. This CDR3 reads CASSLETDTQYF. CDR3 in DNA: TGCGCCAGCAGCTTGGAAACAGATACGCAGTATTTT.

This clone occurred a few times. The CDR3 DNA reads as TGTGCCAGCAGCTTATCAGGTTATGGTGCCTACGAGCAGTACTTC. Translation: CASSLSGYGAYEQYF. The chain has TRBV7-2 and TRBJ2-7; D is unresolved. The CDR3 extends over 15 amino acids. V shed 2 bases and J shed 2 bases, with 13 bases lying between them. The germline gives CDR1 SGHTA, CDR2 FQGNSA.

The genes are TRBV9 and TRBJ2-1, with unresolved D. CDR1 is SGDLS, CDR2 YYNGEE, per germline. V gave up 2 bases and J gave up 2 bases, with 14 bases separating them. CDR3 length equals 16 residues. CDR3 protein: CASSVPPLSPYNEQFF. The CDR3 DNA follows: TGTGCCAGCAGCGTCCCTCCCTTATCCCCCTACAATGAGCAGTTCTTC.

The V call is TRBV6-2 or TRBV6-3, the J call TRBJ2-5, with D possibly being TRBD1 (6 bases). This CDR3 region has 14 residues. The V gene's germline CDR1 is MNHEY and CDR2 SVGEGT. V dropped 5 bases and J dropped 1 base, with 11 bases sitting between them. The CDR3 spells CASSQDRIQETQYF. As DNA, the CDR3 is TGTGCCAGCAGTCAGGACAGAATCCAAGAGACCCAGTACTTC.

The V and J genes are TRBV28 and TRBJ2-1; 8 bases are a match to TRBD2. In germline, CDR1 is MDHEN, CDR2 SYDVKM. The CDR3 consists of 17 residues. The junction had 13 bases not matched to a gene; V was cut back by 6 bases and J by 3 bases. The CDR3, as DNA: TGTGCCAGCAGCCCCAGGGAAAGGCGGGAGGACTACAATGAGCAGTTCTTC. Residues: CASSPRERREDYNEQFF.

The chain recombines TRBV5-8 with TRBJ2-1; 10 positions match TRBD2. CDR1 and CDR2 (germline): SGHTS, YDEGEE. CDR3 length: 18 amino acids. V lost 0 bases, J lost 4 bases, and 10 bases stayed unmatched. The DNA for the CDR3 is TGTGCCAGCAGCTTGGACGGTACTAGCGGGACACCATACAATGAGCAGTTCTTC. It specifies CASSLDGTSGTPYNEQFF. Filled out from reference TRBV5-8 and TRBJ2-1, the complete variable domain reads EAGVTQSPTHLIKTRGQQATLRCSPISGHTSVYWYQQALGLGLQFLLWYDEGEERNRGNFPPRFSGRQFPNYSSELNVNALELEDSALYLCASSLDGTSGTPYNEQFFGPGTRLTVL.

The chain combines TRBV28 with TRBJ1-4; perhaps TRBD1 as D (6 bases). V was shortened by 1 base and J by 6 bases, with 15 bases between the two germline ends. Germline V gives CDR1 MDHEN, CDR2 SYDVKM. The CDR3 extends over 16 amino acids. The CDR3 is CASSLLGAGVDEKLFF. The CDR3 nucleotides read TGTGCCAGCAGTTTATTAGGGGCAGGGGTGGATGAAAAACTGTTTTTT.

The gene calls are TRBV11-2 and TRBJ1-1; no clear D. Trimming shortened V by 2 bases and J by 1 base, and 11 bases separated the two germline ends. CDR1 and CDR2 (germline): SGHAT, FQNNGV. The CDR3 contains 15 residues. The CDR3 sequence: CASSLTPLSNTEAFF. In DNA, the CDR3 is TGTGCCAGCAGCTTAACTCCCCTTTCGAACACTGAAGCTTTCTTT.

V gene TRBV11-2 combines with J gene TRBJ2-5; 11 bases fit TRBD2. The CDR3 runs to 16 residues. The germline gives CDR1 SGHAT, CDR2 FQNNGV. The V and J ends lost 5 bases and 5 bases, in that order; junction bases with no gene match: 10. CDR3 in amino acids: CASSPPGSGRVETQYF. The CDR3 region has the DNA TGTGCCAGCAGCCCCCCAGGTAGCGGGAGGGTCGAGACCCAGTACTTC.

This chain links TRBV20-1 with TRBJ2-7, with no clear D. Germline V gene data show CDR1 as DFQATT and CDR2 as SNEGSKA (reference sequence). Trimming removed 1 base at V and 4 bases at J, with 5 bases between. The CDR3 has 11 residues. CDR3 sequence (DNA): TGCAGTGCTAGAGGGGAATACGAGCAGTACTTC. Residues: CSARGEYEQYF.

This clone has just one count. The genes are TRBV11-2 and TRBJ2-7; 9 bases map to TRBD2. The CDR3 has 13 amino acids. After removal of 2 bases from V and 12 bases from J, the junction contained 8 bases not matched to a gene. Germline assignment: CDR1 SGHAT and CDR2 FQNNGV. In nucleotides, the CDR3 is TGTGCCAGCAGCTTATATGGCGGGAGGGCCCTGTACTTC. Translation: CASSLYGGRALYF.